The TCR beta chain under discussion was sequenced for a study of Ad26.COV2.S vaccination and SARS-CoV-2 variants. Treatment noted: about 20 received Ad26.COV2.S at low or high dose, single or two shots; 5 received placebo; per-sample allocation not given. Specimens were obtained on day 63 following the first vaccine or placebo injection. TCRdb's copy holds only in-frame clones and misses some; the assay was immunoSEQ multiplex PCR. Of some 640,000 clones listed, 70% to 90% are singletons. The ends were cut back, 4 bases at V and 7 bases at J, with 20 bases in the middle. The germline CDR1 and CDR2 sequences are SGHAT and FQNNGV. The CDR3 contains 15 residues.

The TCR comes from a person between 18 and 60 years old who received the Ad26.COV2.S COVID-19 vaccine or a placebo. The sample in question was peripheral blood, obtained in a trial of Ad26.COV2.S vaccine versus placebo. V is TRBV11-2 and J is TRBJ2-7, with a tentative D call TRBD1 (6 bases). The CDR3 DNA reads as TGTGCCAGCAGCTCCCCTTTGCGTCAGGGGTGGGAGCAGTACTTC. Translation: CASSSPLRQGWEQYF.